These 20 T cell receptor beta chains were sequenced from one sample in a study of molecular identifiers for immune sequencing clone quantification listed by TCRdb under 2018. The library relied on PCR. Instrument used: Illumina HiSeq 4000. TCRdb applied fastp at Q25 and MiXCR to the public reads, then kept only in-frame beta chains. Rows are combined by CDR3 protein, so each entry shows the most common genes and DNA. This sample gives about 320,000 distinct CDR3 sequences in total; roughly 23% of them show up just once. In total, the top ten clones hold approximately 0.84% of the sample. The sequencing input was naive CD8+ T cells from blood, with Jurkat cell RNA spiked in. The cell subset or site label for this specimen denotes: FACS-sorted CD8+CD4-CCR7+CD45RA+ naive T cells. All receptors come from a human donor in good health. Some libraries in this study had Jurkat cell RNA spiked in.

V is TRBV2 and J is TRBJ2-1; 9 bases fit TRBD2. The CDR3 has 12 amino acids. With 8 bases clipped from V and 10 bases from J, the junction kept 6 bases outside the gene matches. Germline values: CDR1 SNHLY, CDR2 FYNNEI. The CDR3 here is CASLAGGREQFF. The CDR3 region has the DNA TGTGCCAGCCTGGCGGGGGGGCGCGAGCAGTTCTTC. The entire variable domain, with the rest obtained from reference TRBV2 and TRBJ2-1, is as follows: EPEVTQTPSHQVTQMGQEVILRCVPISNHLYFYWYRQILGQKVEFLVSFYNNEISEKSEIFDDQFSVERPDGSNFTLKIRSTKLEDSAMYFCASLAGGREQFFGPGTRLTVL.

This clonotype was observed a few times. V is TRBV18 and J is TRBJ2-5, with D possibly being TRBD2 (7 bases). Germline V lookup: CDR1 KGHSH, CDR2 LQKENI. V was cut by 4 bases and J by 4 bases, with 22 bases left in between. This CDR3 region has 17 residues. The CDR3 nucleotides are TGTGCCAGCTCACGGACCGGGGGGCGCAGGTTGGGAGAGACCCAGTACTTC. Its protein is CASSRTGGRRLGETQYF.

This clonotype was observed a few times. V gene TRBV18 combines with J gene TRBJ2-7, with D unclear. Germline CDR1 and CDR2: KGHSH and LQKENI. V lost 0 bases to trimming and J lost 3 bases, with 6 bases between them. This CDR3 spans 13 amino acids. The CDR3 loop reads CASSPPLGYEQYF. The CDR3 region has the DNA TGTGCCAGCTCACCACCGCTCGGCTACGAGCAGTACTTC.

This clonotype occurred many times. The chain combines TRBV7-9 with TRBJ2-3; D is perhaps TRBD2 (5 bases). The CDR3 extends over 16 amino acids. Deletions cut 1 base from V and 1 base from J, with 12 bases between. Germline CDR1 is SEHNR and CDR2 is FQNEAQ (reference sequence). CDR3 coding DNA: TGTGCCAGCAGCTTAGGGGTTAGCGACGGCACAGATACGCAGTATTTT. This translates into CASSLGVSDGTDTQYF. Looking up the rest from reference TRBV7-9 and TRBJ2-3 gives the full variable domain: DTGVSQNPRHKITKRGQNVTFRCDPISEHNRLYWYRQTLGQGPEFLTYFQNEAQLEKSRLLSDRFSAERPKGSFSTLEIQRTEQGDSAMYLCASSLGVSDGTDTQYFGPGTRLTVL.

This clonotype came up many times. CDR3: CSASDWNEQFF. CDR3 sequence (DNA): TGCAGTGCTAGCGACTGGAATGAGCAGTTCTTC. The chain uses TRBV20-1 and TRBJ2-1; D gene ambiguous. Looked up from germline, CDR1 is DFQATT and CDR2 is SNEGSKA (reference sequence). The length of the CDR3 is 11 residues. The germline V and J ends were trimmed by 3 bases and 7 bases, with 7 bases remaining between them.

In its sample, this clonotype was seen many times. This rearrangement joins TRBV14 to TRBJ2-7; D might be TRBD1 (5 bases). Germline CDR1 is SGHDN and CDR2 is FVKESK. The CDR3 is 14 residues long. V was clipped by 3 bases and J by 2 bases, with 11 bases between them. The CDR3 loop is CASSHRVIPYEQYF. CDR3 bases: TGTGCCAGCAGCCACAGGGTTATTCCCTACGAGCAGTACTTC.

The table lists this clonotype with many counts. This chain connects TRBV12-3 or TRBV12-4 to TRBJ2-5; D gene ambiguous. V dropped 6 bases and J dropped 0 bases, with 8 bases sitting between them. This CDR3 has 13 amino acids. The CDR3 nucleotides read TGTGCCAGCAGGTCCTGGGACCAAGAGACCCAGTACTTC. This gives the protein CASRSWDQETQYF.

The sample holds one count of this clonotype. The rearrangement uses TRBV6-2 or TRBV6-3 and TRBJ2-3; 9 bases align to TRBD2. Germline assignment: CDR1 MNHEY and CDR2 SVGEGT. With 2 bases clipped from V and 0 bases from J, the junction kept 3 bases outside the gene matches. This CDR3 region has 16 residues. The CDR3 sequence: CASSYGTSRSTDTQYF. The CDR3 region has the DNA TGTGCCAGCAGTTACGGGACTAGCAGAAGCACAGATACGCAGTATTTT.

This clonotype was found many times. The CDR3 loop reads CAIADGGYEQYF. The CDR3 DNA reads as TGTGCCATCGCTGACGGGGGCTACGAGCAGTACTTC. V gene TRBV10-3 combines with J gene TRBJ2-7; possible D gene TRBD2, 6 bases. The V end lost 8 bases, the J end lost 3 bases, and 11 bases lay between the germline ends. Germline V gives CDR1 ENHRY, CDR2 SYGVKD. The CDR3 totals 12 residues.

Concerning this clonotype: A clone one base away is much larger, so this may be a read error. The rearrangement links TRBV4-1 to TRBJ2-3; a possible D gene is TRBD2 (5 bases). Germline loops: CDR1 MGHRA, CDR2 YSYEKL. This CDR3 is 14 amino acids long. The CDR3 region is CAGSQDGGTDTQYF. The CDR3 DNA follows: TGCGCCGGCAGCCAAGACGGGGGCACAGATACGCAGTATTTT.

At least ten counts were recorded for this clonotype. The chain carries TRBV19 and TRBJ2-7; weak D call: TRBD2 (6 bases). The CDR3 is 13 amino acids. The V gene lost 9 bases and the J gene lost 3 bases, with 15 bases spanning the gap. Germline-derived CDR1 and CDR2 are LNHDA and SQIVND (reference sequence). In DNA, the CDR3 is TGTGCCAGCAGCCCGGGACTGGTCTACGAGCAGTACTTC. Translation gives CASSPGLVYEQYF.

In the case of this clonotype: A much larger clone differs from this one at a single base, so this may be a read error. The CDR3: CASSELSGASTGTQYF. Written as DNA, the CDR3 is TGTGCCAGCAGTGAATTGAGCGGGGCTAGCACAGGTACGCAGTATTTT. The rearrangement uses TRBV25-1 and TRBJ2-3, with 7 bases identical to TRBD2. CDR3 length: 16 residues. In germline, CDR1 is MGHDK, CDR2 SYGVNS.

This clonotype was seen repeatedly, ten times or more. The CDR3 protein is CAWSPGHSKQETQYF. In nucleotides, the CDR3 is TGTGCCTGGAGTCCTGGACATTCGAAACAAGAGACCCAGTACTTC. V is TRBV30 and J is TRBJ2-5, with a possible D match to TRBD1 (5 bases). The V gene's germline CDR1 is GTSNPN and CDR2 SVGIG (reference sequence). V was clipped by 2 bases and J by 2 bases, with 15 bases between them. This CDR3 spans 15 amino acids.

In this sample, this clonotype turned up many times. In DNA form, the CDR3 reads TGTGCCAGCAGTTTTACGGGAGAGACCCAGTACTTC. It is translated as CASSFTGETQYF. This chain uses TRBV27 with TRBJ2-5; D is unresolved. Trimming removed 3 bases at V and 4 bases at J, with 6 bases between. Germline V CDR1 and CDR2: MNHEY, SMNVEV (reference sequence). This CDR3 contains 12 residues.

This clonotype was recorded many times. The CDR3 loop is CASSSKPPGGLNTEAFF. DNA for the CDR3: TGTGCCAGCAGCTCCAAACCCCCGGGGGGGCTGAACACTGAAGCTTTCTTT. The chain is built from TRBV7-6 and TRBJ1-1; a possible D gene is TRBD1 (6 bases). Germline CDR1 and CDR2: SGHVS and FNYEAQ. V was pared by 4 bases and J by 0 bases, with 18 bases between. The CDR3 spans 17 residues. The full variable domain, rest sourced from reference TRBV7-6 and TRBJ1-1, is GAGVSQSPRYKVTKRGQDVALRCDPISGHVSLYWYRQALGQGPEFLTYFNYEAQQDKSGLPNDRFSAERPEGSISTLTIQRTEQRDSAMYRCASSSKPPGGLNTEAFFGQGTRLTVV.

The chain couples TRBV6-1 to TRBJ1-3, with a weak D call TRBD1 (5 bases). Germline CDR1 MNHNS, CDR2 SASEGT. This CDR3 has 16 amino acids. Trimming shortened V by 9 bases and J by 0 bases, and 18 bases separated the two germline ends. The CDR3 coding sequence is TGTGCCAGTCGAACCTGGGGGGACCTCTCTGGAAACACCATATATTTT. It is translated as CASRTWGDLSGNTIYF.

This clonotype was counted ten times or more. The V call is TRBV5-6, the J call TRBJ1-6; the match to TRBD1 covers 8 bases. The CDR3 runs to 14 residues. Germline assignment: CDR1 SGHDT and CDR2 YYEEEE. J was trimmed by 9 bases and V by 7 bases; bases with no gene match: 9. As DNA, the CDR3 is TGTGCCAGCTCCGGGACAGGAATGGCTTCACCCCTCCACTTT. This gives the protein CASSGTGMASPLHF.

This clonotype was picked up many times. DNA of the CDR3: TGTGCCAGCGCTCGGGGGACCTACAATGAGCAGTTCTTC. Its protein is CASARGTYNEQFF. V is TRBV9 and J is TRBJ2-1, with D possibly TRBD2 on 6 matching bases. Between the trimmed V and J ends, which lost 7 bases and 2 bases, there was a span of 10 bases. Germline V gene sequence: CDR1 SGDLS, CDR2 YYNGEE. This CDR3 is 13 amino acids long.

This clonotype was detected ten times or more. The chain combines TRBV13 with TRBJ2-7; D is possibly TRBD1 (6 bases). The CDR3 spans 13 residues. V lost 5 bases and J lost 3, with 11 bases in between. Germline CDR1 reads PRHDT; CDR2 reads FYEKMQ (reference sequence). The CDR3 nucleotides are TGTGCCAGCAGCATGAGGACAGACTACGAGCAGTACTTC. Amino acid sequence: CASSMRTDYEQYF.

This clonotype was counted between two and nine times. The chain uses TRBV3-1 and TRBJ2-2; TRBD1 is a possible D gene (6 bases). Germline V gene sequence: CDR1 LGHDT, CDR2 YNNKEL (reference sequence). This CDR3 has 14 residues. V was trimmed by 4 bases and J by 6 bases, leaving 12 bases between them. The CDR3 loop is CASSLLTGSGELFF. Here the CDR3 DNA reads TGTGCCAGCAGCCTTCTAACAGGGTCCGGGGAGCTGTTTTTT. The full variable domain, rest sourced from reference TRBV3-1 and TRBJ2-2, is DTAVSQTPKYLVTQMGNDKSIKCEQNLGHDTMYWYKQDSKKFLKIMFSYNNKELIINETVPNRFSPKSPDKAHLNLHINSLELGDSAVYFCASSLLTGSGELFFGEGSRLTVL.